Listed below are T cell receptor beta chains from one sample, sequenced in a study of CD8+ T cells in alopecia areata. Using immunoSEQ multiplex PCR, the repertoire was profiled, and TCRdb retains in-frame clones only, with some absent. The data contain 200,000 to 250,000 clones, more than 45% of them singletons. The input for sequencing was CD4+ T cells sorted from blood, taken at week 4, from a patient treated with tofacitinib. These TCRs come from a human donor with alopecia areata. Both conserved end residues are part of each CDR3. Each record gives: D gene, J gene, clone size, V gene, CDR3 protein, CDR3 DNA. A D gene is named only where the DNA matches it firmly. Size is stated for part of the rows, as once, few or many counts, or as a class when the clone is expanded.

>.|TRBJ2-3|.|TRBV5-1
CASSLGVDTQYF
TGCGCCAGCAGCCTGGGGGTAGATACGCAGTATTTT
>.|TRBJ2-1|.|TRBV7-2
CASSPRDIKSNEQFF
TGTGCCAGCAGCCCTCGGGACATTAAATCCAATGAGCAGTTCTTC
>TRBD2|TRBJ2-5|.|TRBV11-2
CASSALAGNQETQYF
TGTGCCAGCAGCGCATTAGCGGGGAACCAAGAGACCCAGTACTTC
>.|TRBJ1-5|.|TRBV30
CAWSVGGGNQPQHF
TGTGCCTGGAGTGTGGGGGGAGGCAATCAGCCCCAGCATTTT
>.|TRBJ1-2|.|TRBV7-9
CASSQTGSGGYTF
TGTGCCAGCAGCCAAACAGGGAGCGGCGGCTACACCTTC
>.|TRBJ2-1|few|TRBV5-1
CASSQYGGGLNNEQFF
TGCGCCAGCAGCCAGTACGGTGGGGGTTTAAACAATGAGCAGTTCTTC
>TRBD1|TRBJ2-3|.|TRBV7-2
CASSTGVANTQYF
TGTGCCAGCAGCACAGGGGTTGCAAATACGCAGTATTTT
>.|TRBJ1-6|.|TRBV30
CAWSDGPGTVLHF
TGTGCCTGGAGTGACGGACCGGGTACGGTGCTCCACTTT
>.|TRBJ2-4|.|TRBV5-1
CASSLDLDIQYF
TGCGCCAGCAGCTTGGACCTGGACATTCAGTACTTC
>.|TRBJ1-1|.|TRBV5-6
CASSSTQTPNTEAFF
TGTGCCAGCAGCTCAACCCAAACTCCGAACACTGAAGCTTTCTTT
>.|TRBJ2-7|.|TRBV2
CASSGDHEQYF
TGTGCCAGCAGTGGCGACCACGAGCAGTACTTC
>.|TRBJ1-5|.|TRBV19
CASSIGMSNQPQHF
TGTGCCAGTAGTATAGGGATGAGCAATCAGCCCCAGCATTTT
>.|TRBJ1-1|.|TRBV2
CASRQGPEAFF
TGTGCCAGCAGGCAGGGGCCTGAAGCTTTCTTT
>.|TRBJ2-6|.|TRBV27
CASGTWANVLTF
TGTGCCAGCGGCACCTGGGCCAACGTCCTGACTTTC
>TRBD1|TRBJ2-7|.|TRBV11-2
CASSWGQGSNEQYF
TGTGCCAGCAGCTGGGGACAGGGCTCCAACGAGCAGTACTTC
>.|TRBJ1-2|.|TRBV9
CASSVSLGNDGYTF
TGTGCCAGCAGCGTATCCCTGGGGAACGATGGCTACACCTTC
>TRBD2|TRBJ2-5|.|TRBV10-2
CASSVGLAGEIETQYF
TGCGCCAGCAGTGTGGGACTAGCGGGGGAAATAGAGACCCAGTACTTC
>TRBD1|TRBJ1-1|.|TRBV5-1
CASSPGQGRGRTEAFF
TGCGCCAGCAGCCCCGGACAGGGGCGGGGGAGGACTGAAGCTTTCTTT
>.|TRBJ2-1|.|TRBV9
CASSVKSGTSHEQFF
TGTGCCAGCAGCGTAAAGTCTGGGACATCCCATGAGCAGTTCTTC
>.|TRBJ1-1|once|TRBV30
CAWSPGGTEAFF
TGTGCCTGGAGTCCGGGCGGCACTGAAGCTTTCTTT
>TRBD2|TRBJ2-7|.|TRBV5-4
CASSPGGVAGDNEQYF
TGTGCCAGCAGCCCGGGAGGTGTAGCGGGGGACAACGAGCAGTACTTC
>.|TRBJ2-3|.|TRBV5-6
CASSLRLQAFTDTQYF
TGTGCCAGCAGCTTGAGGCTACAGGCGTTCACAGATACGCAGTATTTT
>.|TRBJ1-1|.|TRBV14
CASSQVWDENTEAFF
TGTGCCAGCAGCCAAGTTTGGGACGAGAACACTGAAGCTTTCTTT
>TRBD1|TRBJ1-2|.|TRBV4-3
CASSHEGQQGARSGYTF
TGCGCCAGCAGCCACGAAGGACAGCAGGGGGCTAGGAGTGGCTACACCTTC
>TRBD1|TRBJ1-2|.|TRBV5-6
CASRNRGVGYGYTF
TGTGCCAGCAGAAACAGGGGTGTCGGCTATGGCTACACCTTC
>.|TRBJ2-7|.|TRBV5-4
CASSSGTQYEQYF
TGTGCCAGCAGTTCCGGGACACAATACGAGCAGTACTTC
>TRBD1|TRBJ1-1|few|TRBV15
CATRNRGKVPEAFF
TGTGCCACCAGGAACAGGGGGAAGGTCCCTGAAGCTTTCTTT
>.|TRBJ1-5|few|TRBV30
CAWSADRINQPQHF
TGTGCCTGGAGCGCCGACAGGATCAATCAGCCCCAGCATTTT
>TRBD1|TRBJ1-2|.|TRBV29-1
CSVDRGGYGYTF
TGCAGCGTAGACAGGGGTGGCTATGGCTACACCTTC
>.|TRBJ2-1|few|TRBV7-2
CASRPPGGRGTYNEQFF
TGTGCCAGCAGACCCCCCGGGGGGCGGGGTACCTACAATGAGCAGTTCTTC
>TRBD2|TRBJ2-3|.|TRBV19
CASSPGGTDTQYF
TGTGCCAGTAGTCCGGGGGGTACAGATACGCAGTATTTT
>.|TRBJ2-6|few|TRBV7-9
CASSLQGSSGANVLTF
TGTGCCAGCAGCTTACAGGGTAGCTCTGGGGCCAACGTCCTGACTTTC
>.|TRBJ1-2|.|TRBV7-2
CASSADATRIYGYTF
TGTGCCAGCAGCGCGGACGCCACCAGGATCTATGGCTACACCTTC
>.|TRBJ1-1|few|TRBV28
CASSLGVSTEAFF
TGTGCCAGCAGTTTGGGGGTTAGCACTGAAGCTTTCTTT
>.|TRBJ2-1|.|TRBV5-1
CASSLDRGIHEQFF
TGCGCCAGCAGCTTGGATCGCGGGATCCATGAGCAGTTCTTC
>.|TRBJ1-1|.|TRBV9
CASSLRGGMNTEAFF
TGTGCCAGCAGCCTAAGGGGAGGTATGAACACTGAAGCTTTCTTT
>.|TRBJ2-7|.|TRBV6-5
CASRGTATYEQYF
TGTGCCAGCAGGGGGACCGCGACCTACGAGCAGTACTTC
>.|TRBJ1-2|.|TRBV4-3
CASSQGRGGLGYTF
TGCGCCAGCAGCCAAGGACGAGGGGGACTAGGCTACACCTTC
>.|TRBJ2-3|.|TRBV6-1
CASSDLGRRIDTQYF
TGTGCCAGCAGTGACTTGGGACGGCGGATAGATACGCAGTATTTT
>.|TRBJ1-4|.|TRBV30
CAWTEGNEKLFF
TGTGCCTGGACGGAGGGAAATGAAAAACTGTTTTTT
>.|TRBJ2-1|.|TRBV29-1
CSVVPEVSEQFF
TGCAGCGTTGTCCCAGAGGTCAGTGAGCAGTTCTTC
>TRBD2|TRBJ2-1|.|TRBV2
CASRTGTSGYNEQFF
TGTGCCAGCAGAACCGGGACTAGCGGCTACAATGAGCAGTTCTTC
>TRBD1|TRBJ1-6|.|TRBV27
CASTQTFRGRNSSPLHF
TGTGCCAGCACCCAAACCTTCAGGGGGCGGAATAGTTCACCCCTCCACTTT
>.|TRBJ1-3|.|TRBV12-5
CASGPDSGTEGNTIYF
TGTGCTAGTGGTCCGGATTCGGGGACGGAAGGAAACACCATATATTTT
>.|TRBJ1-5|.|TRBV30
CAWSPASGPQHF
TGTGCCTGGAGTCCAGCCTCGGGGCCCCAGCATTTT
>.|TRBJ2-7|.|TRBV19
CASSRGPRGDYEQYF
TGTGCCAGTAGTCGGGGACCAAGGGGAGATTACGAGCAGTACTTC
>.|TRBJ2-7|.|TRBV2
CASSEEDYEQYF
TGTGCCAGCAGTGAAGAAGACTACGAGCAGTACTTC